This T cell receptor beta chain stems from a study of blood T cell repertoires in COVID-19 (TCRdb year 2020). Looking at the study overall: Samples from collaborators originated in the United States, Italy and Spain and spanned both the acute and convalescent phases of COVID-19. The prospective study material was composed of cDNA or gDNA derived from T cells, B-cell-depleted T cells, or PBMCs. Deeply sampled blood TCRbeta repertoires from subjects exposed to, actively infected with, or recovered from COVID-19 were included in the dataset. The repertoires were released in a freely available public database intended as a resource for research on the immune response to SARS-CoV-2. The samples were drawn from two sources: the first 160 participants of the ongoing ImmuneRACE study, and 1,254 subjects contributed by 6 global collaborators. The sample metadata nearly always contained a de-identified subject ID, COVID-19 status, age in years and sex. HLA class I and class II types, where available, came from metadata supplied by the sample provider rather than from assay-based typing.

The junction carries 11 bases between V and J, which are trimmed by 3 bases and 5 bases respectively. From the cysteine through the phenylalanine, the CDR3 covers 13 amino acids. Just CDR3 DNA is preserved here, 39 bases in frame from base 1. One collaborating source in Seattle enrolled patients while the patients were actively infected and followed the patients over time throughout the course of disease. The collaborating institutions used their own protocols to collect whole blood in K2EDTA tubes. For TCRbeta analysis, collaborator samples were shipped as frozen whole blood, as isolated PBMCs, or as DNA extracted from either sample type. TCRbeta CDR3 regions were amplified from genomic DNA by means of the immunoSEQ Assay, a bias-controlled multiplex PCR. The study's processing was this. Nucleated cell counts per sample were estimated from amplification of reference gene primers within the assay. Sequence reads were collapsed and filtered to measure the absolute abundance of every unique TCRbeta CDR3 rearrangement. For each sample, productive Simpson clonality was calculated by taking the square root of Simpson's diversity index across productive rearrangements. Held by TCRdb, this immuneACCESS table contains in-frame sequences only and omits some clones. Under half of the omission traces to an unresolved V gene where checked; the cause of the rest is unknown. V, J and clone size were drawn from that table, and D and trimming were deduced from the DNA. The sample records roughly 56,000 clones, 89% of which are singletons. The ten largest clones represent about 46% of the sample.

Study-level results and caveats: How much clinical and demographic metadata was included differed by source and by participant, and the metadata was provided uncurated.

This clone was seen a handful of times. Its binding antigen is unknown. No base qualities exist here, and no much larger clone lies one base off it. Rearrangement joined TRBV12-3 or TRBV12-4 to TRBJ2-7; a tentative D match to TRBD1 spans 6 bases. The TCR originated in a woman aged 60 to 75 with COVID-19, enrolled during active disease. Sequences were obtained from peripheral blood. The DNA sequence is given as TGTGCCAGCAGTTTGGGGGCTAGGGACGAGCAGTACTTC. It codes for CASSLGARDEQYF.